A single sample is the source of the 9 T cell receptor beta chains below, sequenced in a study of T cell repertoires in cytomegalovirus infection. Antigen specificity for these receptors is unknown. TCRdb reanalysed the reads using MiXCR and keeps one entry per CDR3 protein. The data hold 110,000 or so distinct CDR3 sequences, with 25% to 30% observed a single time. Specimen: CD8+ T cells from cultured PBMCs, collected from culture after CMV antigen stimulation. All receptors derive from a human donor in good health (CMV status not recorded). Some clones in this sample may be carry-over from other donors' samples.

The chain links TRBV18 to TRBJ2-7, with 7 bases that match TRBD1. J gave up 3 bases and V 0 bases, and 5 bases lay outside the gene matches. CDR1 is KGHSH and CDR2 is LQKENI in the germline V gene. This CDR3 is built from 15 residues. CDR3: CASSPPGWDSYEQYF. CDR3 coding DNA: TGTGCCAGCTCACCACCAGGTTGGGACAGCTACGAGCAGTACTTC.

The sample holds a few counts of this clonotype. This chain joins TRBV7-9 and TRBJ1-1; TRBD1 is a possible D gene (5 bases). The CDR3 consists of 14 residues. The germline CDR1 and CDR2 sequences are SEHNR and FQNEAQ (reference sequence). Trimming left V 5 bases short and J 4 bases short, with 14 bases between. CDR3 loop: CASSLIGGATEAFF. The CDR3 region has the DNA TGTGCCAGCAGCCTCATCGGGGGAGCCACTGAAGCTTTCTTT.

This clonotype appeared many times. The J gene is TRBJ1-2, the V gene TRBV7-9; D unclear. The germline V gene has CDR1 SEHNR and CDR2 FQNEAQ (reference sequence). Trimming removed 1 base at V and 2 bases at J, with 8 bases between. The CDR3 consists of 14 residues. CDR3 protein: CASSLGTENYGYTF. The CDR3 region has the DNA TGTGCCAGCAGCTTAGGAACTGAAAACTATGGCTACACCTTC.

The CDR3 region is CASSLSTGTGVDNEQFF. The CDR3 DNA reads TGTGCCAGCAGCCTATCAACCGGGACAGGGGTTGACAATGAGCAGTTCTTC. V and J are TRBV5-6 and TRBJ2-1; 10 positions agree with TRBD1. The CDR3 is made up of 17 amino acids. CDR1 is SGHDT, CDR2 YYEEEE, per germline. The V and J ends lost 4 bases and 5 bases, in that order; junction bases with no gene match: 12.

This clonotype was recorded a few times. This chain connects TRBV5-8 to TRBJ1-1; D unclear. The CDR3 has 15 residues. The V gene's germline CDR1 is SGHTS and CDR2 YDEGEE. Trimming pared 2 bases from V and 1 base from J, leaving 12 bases between. The CDR3 reads CASSFIRRKNTEAFF. CDR3 nucleotide sequence: TGTGCCAGCAGCTTTATTAGGCGAAAGAACACTGAAGCTTTCTTT. Full variable domain (missing parts from reference TRBV5-8 and TRBJ1-1): EAGVTQSPTHLIKTRGQQATLRCSPISGHTSVYWYQQALGLGLQFLLWYDEGEERNRGNFPPRFSGRQFPNYSSELNVNALELEDSALYLCASSFIRRKNTEAFFGQGTRLTVV.

This rearrangement joins TRBV19 to TRBJ2-5; 7 nucleotides line up with TRBD2. V gave up 8 bases and J gave up 1 base; unmatched junction bases: 13. The CDR3 consists of 16 residues. CDR1 LNHDA and CDR2 SQIVND come from the germline V gene (reference sequence). CDR3 nucleotide sequence: TGTGCCAGTCAACCGAGCGCGGGGGAGACCCAAGAGACCCAGTACTTC. Translated: CASQPSAGETQETQYF.

This clonotype was observed a few times. This chain joins TRBV6-1 and TRBJ1-4, with D possibly TRBD1 on 6 matching bases. This CDR3 has 14 residues. CDR1 is MNHNS and CDR2 is SASEGT in the germline V gene. V gave up 10 bases and J gave up 8 bases, with 20 bases separating them. In nucleotides, the CDR3 is TGTGCCACTTCCCGGCCAGGGGAGTCGGAAAAACTGTTTTTT. Translating gives CATSRPGESEKLFF.

The chain links TRBV6-5 to TRBJ2-5; a possible D gene is TRBD1 (6 bases). The CDR3 has 13 amino acids. Germline V CDR1 and CDR2: MNHEY, SVGAGI. V gave up 8 bases and J gave up 5 bases, with 15 bases separating them. The CDR3 is CASGPQGLETQYF. The CDR3 bases are TGTGCCAGCGGGCCACAGGGTCTTGAGACCCAGTACTTC.

The gene calls are TRBV6-2 or TRBV6-3 and TRBJ2-1; weak D call: TRBD1 (6 bases). The CDR3 totals 15 residues. Germline assignment: CDR1 MNHEY and CDR2 SVGEGT. V lost 0 bases and J lost 10, with 16 bases in between. In DNA, the CDR3 is TGTGCCAGCAGTTACTCGGGGACACCGACGCGGGAGCAGTTCTTC. Its translation is CASSYSGTPTREQFF.